Following are 25 T cell receptor beta chains from one sample sequenced in a study of blood T cell repertoires in COVID-19. Libraries were prepared by immunoSEQ multiplex PCR; TCRdb keeps only in-frame clonotypes and omits some of them. In the table there are roughly 300,000 clones, 80% to 90% of which are singletons. Sequenced sample: PBMCs or T cells enriched from blood (not recorded which). The receptors derive from a young woman who had recovered from COVID-19.

The J gene is TRBJ2-7, the V gene TRBV12-3 or TRBV12-4, with a possible D match to TRBD2 (6 bases). The CDR3 contains 13 residues. Trimming removed 1 base from V and 3 bases from J, with 7 bases in between. The CDR3 sequence is CASSLGGGYEQYF. In DNA form, the CDR3 reads TGTGCCAGCAGTTTAGGGGGAGGCTACGAGCAGTACTTC.

This clone was recorded a few times. The chain recombines TRBV5-1 with TRBJ2-3, with 13 bases fitting TRBD2. Germline-derived CDR1 and CDR2 are SGHRS and YFSETQ. The CDR3 is 17 amino acids. Trimming at V came to 4 bases and at J to 5 bases, leaving 10 bases not matched to a gene. As DNA, the CDR3 is TGCGCCAGCAGCCCAACGACTAGCGGGGGGACAATAGATACGCAGTATTTT. Its translation is CASSPTTSGGTIDTQYF.

This clone was counted a single time. This chain connects TRBV5-8 to TRBJ2-1; TRBD2 aligns across 9 bases. CDR1 is SGHTS and CDR2 is YDEGEE in the germline V gene. Trimming at V came to 6 bases and at J to 0 bases, leaving 10 bases not matched to a gene. The CDR3 runs to 17 residues. DNA for the CDR3: TGTGCCAGCACCTTAGCGGGGGCCCCGACCTCCTACAATGAGCAGTTCTTC. This sequence encodes CASTLAGAPTSYNEQFF.

The V call is TRBV15, the J call TRBJ1-3; 7 bases are a match to TRBD1. CDR1 and CDR2 (germline): LNHNV, YYDKDF (reference sequence). V lost 1 base and J lost 3; bases outside the gene matches: 9. This CDR3 has 17 residues. The CDR3 bases are TGTGCCACCAGCAGAGGTCCCCTCCGACAGGGTGGAAACACCATATATTTT. It specifies CATSRGPLRQGGNTIYF.

J is TRBJ1-6 and V is TRBV10-2, with D maybe TRBD1 (5 bases). Germline V lookup: CDR1 WSHSY, CDR2 SAAADI. The CDR3 spans 14 residues. V dropped 9 bases and J dropped 4 bases, with 13 bases sitting between them. The CDR3 sequence: CASGGVGYNSPLHF. CDR3 nucleotides: TGCGCCAGTGGGGGGGTCGGATATAATTCACCCCTCCACTTT.

This clone has a single count. This chain links TRBV12-3 or TRBV12-4 with TRBJ1-1; unclear D gene. With 3 bases removed from V and 5 bases from J, the gap between germline ends came to 10 bases. CDR3 length: 13 amino acids. The CDR3 loop reads CASSLPGRTEAFF. CDR3 in DNA: TGTGCCAGCAGTTTGCCAGGTAGGACTGAAGCTTTCTTT.

This clone occurred once. This sequence joins TRBV11-2 and TRBJ2-2; TRBD2 aligns across 7 bases. V gave up 6 bases and J gave up 6 bases; unmatched junction bases: 10. The CDR3 is 15 amino acids. Germline CDR1 SGHAT, CDR2 FQNNGV. CDR3 DNA sequence: TGTGCCAGCAGTCGGACTAGGGCGGGGTCCGGGGAGCTGTTTTTT. It encodes CASSRTRAGSGELFF.

The genes are TRBV10-3 and TRBJ1-3; TRBD1 aligns across 7 bases. CDR1 ENHRY and CDR2 SYGVKD come from the germline V gene. V shed 10 bases and J 0 bases; nucleotides not matched to a gene: 3. This CDR3 region has 13 residues. This chain's CDR3 is CATGDSSGNTIYF. CDR3 DNA: TGTGCCACCGGGGACAGCTCTGGAAACACCATATATTTT.

This clone was counted once. The rearrangement uses TRBV19 and TRBJ2-2; D ambiguous. Germline CDR1 reads LNHDA; CDR2 reads SQIVND (reference sequence). The length of the CDR3 is 13 residues. Trimming cost V 7 bases and J 4 bases, with 10 bases left between them. Written as DNA, the CDR3 is TGTGCCAGTAACCTTGGCCCCACCGGGGAGCTGTTTTTT. This codes for CASNLGPTGELFF.

This chain joins TRBV23-1 and TRBJ1-1; the D gene is possibly TRBD1 (5 bases). TRBV23-1 is noted as an ORF with a role that remains uncertain. This CDR3 has 19 residues. Trimming left V 2 bases short and J 3 bases short, with 25 bases between. CDR3 region: CASSQDPRAGRVADTEAFF. The DNA of the CDR3 is TGCGCCAGCAGTCAAGACCCAAGGGCAGGGCGAGTGGCGGACACTGAAGCTTTCTTT.

The rearrangement uses TRBV19 and TRBJ1-2; weak D call: TRBD1 (6 bases). V was clipped by 3 bases and J by 5 bases, with 22 bases between them. Germline V gives CDR1 LNHDA, CDR2 SQIVND (reference sequence). The CDR3 has 17 residues. CDR3 sequence (DNA): TGTGCCAGTAGTATTGATTTACAGGATGGGGGCAAATATGGCTACACCTTC. It specifies CASSIDLQDGGKYGYTF.

The chain recombines TRBV7-2 with TRBJ2-7; the D is unclear. CDR1 is SGHTA, CDR2 FQGNSA, per germline. The CDR3 spans 14 residues. V was shortened by 6 bases and J by 0 bases, with 12 bases between the two germline ends. In DNA form, the CDR3 reads TGTGCCAGCAGTTCGATGCGAAGCTCCTACGAGCAGTACTTC. Translated, it gives CASSSMRSSYEQYF.

The chain combines TRBV6-4 with TRBJ1-2; possible D gene TRBD1, 5 bases. This CDR3 is built from 14 residues. CDR1 and CDR2 from the germline V gene are MRHNA and SNTAGT. V lost 3 bases to trimming and J lost 2 bases, with 10 bases between them. The CDR3 bases are TGTGCCAGCAGTGAATCGGGGGGGAACTATGGCTACACCTTC. This gives the protein CASSESGGNYGYTF.

This clone has more than one count but fewer than ten. The rearrangement uses TRBV6-5 and TRBJ1-2; 7 bases align to TRBD1. CDR1 MNHEY and CDR2 SVGAGI come from the germline V gene. V trimming: 5 bases; J trimming: 8 bases; junction bases outside the gene matches: 8. This CDR3 spans 13 amino acids. CDR3 amino acids: CASSQTGSRGYTF. In DNA, the CDR3 is TGTGCCAGCAGTCAGACAGGGTCTAGGGGCTACACCTTC.

This clone was seen more than once but under ten times. The J gene is TRBJ2-2, the V gene TRBV7-2; 7 bases map to TRBD1. The germline CDR1 and CDR2 sequences are SGHTA and FQGNSA. V shed 4 bases and J 2 bases; nucleotides not matched to a gene: 10. This CDR3 comprises 17 residues. For the CDR3, the DNA is TGTGCCAGCAGCTCGCGCCCGGGACAGAGTAACACCGGGGAGCTGTTTTTT. This encodes CASSSRPGQSNTGELFF.

V and J are TRBV7-6 and TRBJ2-5, with 10 bases that match TRBD2. The CDR3 is 15 amino acids. Germline V gene lookup returns CDR1 SGHVS and CDR2 FNYEAQ. J was trimmed by 2 bases and V by 8 bases; bases with no gene match: 8. The CDR3 nucleotides are TGTGCCAGCGGGAGTAGCGGGGGGTTACAAGAGACCCAGTACTTC. Protein sequence: CASGSSGGLQETQYF.

V gene TRBV19 combines with J gene TRBJ1-3, with a tentative D call TRBD1 (5 bases). The V gene's germline CDR1 is LNHDA and CDR2 SQIVND (reference sequence). V gave up 5 bases and J gave up 0 bases, with 11 bases separating them. There are 15 residues in the CDR3. CDR3 sequence reads: CASSATESSGNTIYF. As DNA, the CDR3 is TGTGCCAGTAGTGCGACAGAGTCCTCTGGAAACACCATATATTTT.

There are a few counts of this clone. The chain couples TRBV6-5 to TRBJ1-1; TRBD1 matches 9 bases. Germline CDR1 reads MNHEY; CDR2 reads SVGAGI. The CDR3 length is 14 residues. The J segment lost 7 bases and the V segment lost 7 bases, leaving 10 bases of the junction unmatched. The CDR3, as DNA: TGTGCCAGCATCGGGACAGGGTTCTTTGGTGAAGCTTTCTTT. Its protein is CASIGTGFFGEAFF.

This clone was recorded many times. The rearrangement uses TRBV5-4 and TRBJ2-5; 8 nucleotides line up with TRBD1. The V gene's germline CDR1 is SGHNT and CDR2 YYREEE (reference sequence). Trimming cost V 3 bases and J 5 bases; bases outside gene matches: 9. The CDR3 is 15 amino acids. CDR3 loop: CASSSGQGGVETQYF. DNA for the CDR3: TGTGCCAGCAGCTCCGGACAGGGAGGAGTGGAGACCCAGTACTTC.

V usage is TRBV29-1 and J usage is TRBJ1-4; a possible D gene is TRBD1 (5 bases). Germline V gives CDR1 SQVTM, CDR2 ANQGSEA. The CDR3 runs to 13 residues. V was clipped by 7 bases and J by 8 bases, with 17 bases between them. CDR3 sequence (DNA): TGCAGCGCCTTAGTCGGGGGTGGGGAAAAACTGTTTTTT. Translated, it gives CSALVGGGEKLFF.

This rearrangement joins TRBV18 to TRBJ2-3, with D perhaps TRBD2 (6 bases). The CDR3 sequence is 14 residues long. V gave up 3 bases and J gave up 1 base, with 8 bases separating them. The V gene's germline CDR1 is KGHSH and CDR2 LQKENI. The CDR3 is CASSPRGGTDTQYF. CDR3 DNA sequence: TGTGCCAGCTCACCTCGCGGGGGCACAGATACGCAGTATTTT.

V gene TRBV6-1 combines with J gene TRBJ1-5, with 7 nucleotides matching TRBD1. V trimming: 0 bases; J trimming: 7 bases; junction bases outside the gene matches: 9. The CDR3 spans 16 residues. Germline CDR1 MNHNS, CDR2 SASEGT. The DNA for the CDR3 is TGTGCCAGCAGTGAAGCCCCTACAGGGGCGAGGCAGCCCCAGCATTTT. This encodes CASSEAPTGARQPQHF.

CDR3: CASSLLLSGESPYEQYF. The DNA for the CDR3 is TGTGCCAGCAGCCTACTACTTAGCGGGGAAAGCCCCTACGAGCAGTACTTC. The chain combines TRBV7-2 with TRBJ2-7; 8 bases line up with TRBD2. After removal of 5 bases from V and 2 bases from J, the junction contained 14 bases not matched to a gene. The CDR3 has 17 residues. Germline V gene data show CDR1 as SGHTA and CDR2 as FQGNSA.

The chain couples TRBV3-1 (or the pseudogene TRBV3-2) to TRBJ2-3; D might be TRBD2 (7 bases). This CDR3 contains 13 residues. From germline, CDR1 is LGHDT and CDR2 YNNKEL (reference sequence). V lost 6 bases and J lost 5, with 12 bases in between. CDR3 region: CASSRRGGDTQYF. The CDR3 DNA reads as TGTGCCAGCAGTCGGAGGGGGGGAGATACGCAGTATTTT.

J is TRBJ1-1 and V is TRBV5-6; perhaps TRBD1 as D (5 bases). The CDR3 has 15 residues. Between the trimmed V and J ends, which lost 5 bases and 1 base, there was a span of 15 bases. Germline V gene data show CDR1 as SGHDT and CDR2 as YYEEEE. The CDR3 region is CASRPWGGQNTEAFF. In DNA, the CDR3 is TGTGCCAGCAGACCGTGGGGTGGACAGAACACTGAAGCTTTCTTT.